What follows are 29 T cell receptor beta chains derived from one specimen sequenced in a study of T cells in Graves' hyperthyroidism and ophthalmopathy (dated by TCRdb to the late 2010s). The method was multiplex PCR. The instrument given in TCRdb is Illumina HiSeq 2000. Amplification of TCR beta CDR3 regions was carried out from RNA transcripts. The TCR CDR3 was subjected to a first round of RT-PCR using the HTBI primer set and the Qiagen OneStep RT-PCR kit. Clones were called with MiXCR by TCRdb after fastp trimmed the public reads at Q25, and only in-frame beta chains were retained. Rows with one shared CDR3 protein collapse into an entry with the most common genes and DNA. Recorded for this sample are about 50,000 distinct CDR3 sequences; roughly 52% of them occurred a single time. Around an eighth of the sample belongs to the ten largest clones. Sequencing was done on a sample of blood. The receptors were gathered from a woman in her 30s with Graves' ophthalmopathy.

Turning to this clonotype: A read error may produce the germline difference seen at one junction end. V is TRBV12-3 or TRBV12-4 and J is TRBJ2-7; D is unresolved. The length of the CDR3 is 13 residues. DNA of the CDR3: TGTGCCAGCAGTGTGCGGCGGACCTACGAGCAGTATTTC. Encoded protein: CASSVRRTYEQYF.

In its sample, this clonotype was seen many times. The genes are TRBV7-9 and TRBJ2-1; D could derive from TRBD1 or TRBD2 (5 bases each). Germline assignment: CDR1 SEHNR and CDR2 FQNEAQ (reference sequence). Trimming took 3 bases from V and 4 from J, leaving 16 bases between them. The CDR3 is 16 residues long. The CDR3 DNA reads TGTGCCAGCAGCTTTTGGGACGTGGCGGAATACAATGAGCAGTTCTTC. It yields the protein CASSFWDVAEYNEQFF.

At least ten counts were recorded for this clonotype. This sequence joins TRBV7-6 and TRBJ1-1; a possible D gene is TRBD1 (6 bases). This CDR3 comprises 13 residues. From germline, CDR1 is SGHVS and CDR2 FNYEAQ. V was cut by 1 base and J by 3 bases, with 6 bases left in between. The CDR3: CASSLGGHTEAFF. The CDR3 DNA is TGTGCCAGCAGCTTAGGGGGGCACACTGAAGCTTTCTTT.

This clonotype was recorded at least ten times. The chain has TRBV6-6 and TRBJ2-2; TRBD1 agrees at 9 bases. In germline, CDR1 is MNHNY, CDR2 SVGAGI (reference sequence). CDR3 length: 15 amino acids. V gave up 4 bases and J gave up 3 bases; unmatched junction bases: 3. The CDR3 reads CASSSTGGYTGELFF. In DNA, the CDR3 is TGTGCCAGCAGTTCCACAGGGGGCTACACCGGGGAGCTGTTTTTT.

By proportion, this clonotype is medium-sized. The chain joins TRBV7-8 to TRBJ2-1; 11 bases line up with TRBD2. V shed 3 bases and J 6 bases; nucleotides not matched to a gene: 7. The V gene's germline CDR1 is SGHVS and CDR2 FQNEAQ. The CDR3 has 16 residues. The CDR3 nucleotides read TGTGCCAGCAGCTTGCCGCTAGCGGGGGGATTCAATGAGCAGTTCTTC. This translates into CASSLPLAGGFNEQFF.

This clonotype showed up many times. The chain has TRBV7-8 and TRBJ1-5, with D perhaps TRBD1 (6 bases). CDR3 length equals 16 residues. Germline V lookup: CDR1 SGHVS, CDR2 FQNEAQ. The V and J ends lost 4 bases and 2 bases respectively, with 15 bases between them. The CDR3 DNA sequence: TGTGCCAGCAGCTATGATTTGTCAGGGGGCAATCAGCCCCAGCATTTT. Residues: CASSYDLSGGNQPQHF.

Regarding this clonotype: The junction departs from germline at one end; a sequencing error may be responsible. V and J are TRBV19 and TRBJ1-4; D is perhaps TRBD1 (5 bases). The germline CDR1 and CDR2 sequences are LNHDA and SQIVND (reference sequence). CDR3 size: 13 residues. For the CDR3, the DNA is TGTGCCAGTAGTGCGGGCCGGGGGGAAAAACTGTTCTTT. This codes for CASSAGRGEKLFF. Full variable domain (missing parts from reference TRBV19 and TRBJ1-4): DGGITQSPKYLFRKEGQNVTLSCEQNLNHDAMYWYRQDPGQGLRLIYYSQIVNDFQKGDIAEGYSVSREKKESFPLTVTSAQKNPTAFYLCASSAGRGEKLFFGSGTQLSVL.

With regard to this clonotype: Its ends do not fully match the called genes, so a read error is possible. The gene calls are TRBV2 and TRBJ2-7; D perhaps matches TRBD1 (5 bases). The CDR3 contains 15 residues. Germline V lookup: CDR1 SNHLY, CDR2 FYNNEI. For the CDR3, the DNA is TGCGCCAGCAAGCTGTCGGGCCAGAGGCTAATGGGGCTGTACTTC. Translation: CASKLSGQRLMGLYF.

This clonotype was recorded many times. J is TRBJ1-1 and V is TRBV5-6; D might be TRBD1 (5 bases). Trimming shortened V by 2 bases and J by 1 base, and 15 bases separated the two germline ends. This CDR3 is built from 16 residues. The V gene's germline CDR1 is SGHDT and CDR2 YYEEEE. CDR3 residues: CASSFLTVYTNTEAFF. The CDR3 DNA reads as TGTGCCAGCAGCTTTTTGACAGTATATACGAACACTGAAGCTTTCTTT.

The chain recombines TRBV2 with TRBJ1-2; D is uncertain. The CDR3 runs to 21 residues. CDR1 and CDR2 from the germline V gene are SNHLY and FYNNEI. V lost 2 bases and J lost 0, with 28 bases in between. CDR3 in DNA: TGTGCCAGCAGTGAAATACACAGAGTGGCTATATTCTTATGTGCTAACTATGGCTACACCTTC. Residues: CASSEIHRVAIFLCANYGYTF.

Many counts were recorded for this clonotype. The chain carries TRBV5-1 and TRBJ1-2, with 7 bases aligning to TRBD1. There are 15 residues in the CDR3. The germline V gene has CDR1 SGHRS and CDR2 YFSETQ. With V trimmed by 2 bases and J by 3 bases, 7 bases remained unmatched. CDR3 sequence: CASSLPRQGDYGYTF. CDR3 nucleotides: TGCGCCAGCAGCTTACCTCGACAGGGCGACTATGGCTACACCTTC. Based on the CDR3 plus reference TRBV5-1 and TRBJ1-2, the full variable domain is KAGVTQTPRYLIKTRGQQVTLSCSPISGHRSVSWYQQTPGQGLQFLFEYFSETQRNKGNFPGRFSGRQFSNSRSEMNVSTLELGDSALYLCASSLPRQGDYGYTFGSGTRLTVV.

In the case of this clonotype: This may be a read error: a much more frequent sequence differs by one nucleotide. This chain connects TRBV28 to TRBJ2-5; D gene unclear. CDR1 is MDHEN, CDR2 SYDVKM, per germline. The V end lost 5 bases, the J end lost 5 bases, and 9 bases lay between the germline ends. There are 12 residues in the CDR3. The CDR3 region has the DNA TGTGCCAGCAGTGTAAGGGATGAGACCCAGTACTTC. Translating it yields CASSVRDETQYF.

In this sample, this clonotype turned up many times. The chain employs TRBV5-1 and TRBJ2-5, with 11 bases identical to TRBD2. Germline CDR1 reads SGHRS; CDR2 reads YFSETQ. The CDR3 runs to 16 residues. After removal of 0 bases from V and 4 bases from J, the junction contained 5 bases not matched to a gene. In DNA form, the CDR3 reads TGCGCCAGCAGCTTGGGGCTAGCGGGAGGAGGAGAGACCCAGTACTTC. Its protein product is CASSLGLAGGGETQYF.

There are many counts of this clonotype. The rearrangement links TRBV10-3 to TRBJ2-5; 7 bases fit TRBD1. Germline V CDR1 and CDR2: ENHRY, SYGVKD. The CDR3 runs 14 residues. J lost 1 base, V lost 5 bases, and 4 bases had no gene match. CDR3 nucleotides: TGTGCCATCAGTTATGGGACAGCCCAAGAGACCCAGTACTTC. This codes for CAISYGTAQETQYF.

The V call is TRBV10-3, the J call TRBJ2-7; the match to TRBD2 covers 7 bases. The CDR3 has 17 residues. J gave up 1 base and V 4 bases, and 13 bases lay outside the gene matches. Germline lookup yields CDR1 ENHRY and CDR2 SYGVKD. CDR3 in amino acids: CAISAWRDYRTSYEQYF. DNA for the CDR3: TGTGCCATCAGTGCTTGGCGGGACTATCGGACATCCTACGAGCAGTACTTC.

This clonotype was detected ten times or more. The J gene is TRBJ2-3, the V gene TRBV24-1; 7 bases agree with TRBD2. Germline V lookup: CDR1 KGHDR, CDR2 SFDVKD. This CDR3 has 17 amino acids. V was pared by 2 bases and J by 3 bases, with 10 bases of the junction left unmatched. CDR3 in DNA: TGTGCCACCAGTGATTCAGGGAGGGCCCTGGTTACAGATACGCAGTATTTT. Its translation: CATSDSGRALVTDTQYF.

The rearrangement links TRBV9 to TRBJ2-3, with 11 bases that match TRBD2. V lost 0 bases, J lost 11 bases, and 8 bases stayed unmatched. The germline CDR1 and CDR2 sequences are SGDLS and YYNGEE. The CDR3 runs 15 residues. In DNA form, the CDR3 reads TGTGCCAGCAGCGTAGGACTAGCGGGGTACAATGAGCAGTATTTT. The encoded protein is CASSVGLAGYNEQYF.

Ten or more counts support this clonotype. The chain carries TRBV7-2 and TRBJ2-3; no firm D call. Deletions cut 6 bases from V and 2 bases from J, with 18 bases between. Germline CDR1 reads SGHTA; CDR2 reads FQGNSA. The CDR3 has 16 residues. The CDR3 sequence is CASSRTASLITDTQYF. CDR3 nucleotides: TGTGCCAGCAGTCGGACGGCGTCCCTGATCACAGATACGCAGTATTTT.

The chain carries TRBV6-4 and TRBJ2-1; D gene ambiguous. Trimming stripped 2 bases from V and 5 bases from J, with 4 bases between. From germline, CDR1 is MRHNA and CDR2 SNTAGT. The CDR3 is 12 amino acids. The CDR3 coding sequence is TGTGCCAGCAGTGACAGGGACAATGAGCAGTTCTTC. It translates to CASSDRDNEQFF.

This clonotype was observed many times. The chain combines TRBV5-6 with TRBJ2-5, with D hard to call. Germline V CDR1 and CDR2: SGHDT, YYEEEE. Trimming cost V 0 bases and J 5 bases, with 5 bases left between them. The CDR3 length is 12 residues. The CDR3 sequence: CASSLAWETQYF. The CDR3 DNA reads TGTGCCAGCAGCTTGGCATGGGAGACCCAGTACTTC.

This clonotype was observed a handful of times. The chain employs TRBV28 and TRBJ1-1; possibly TRBD1 for D (5 bases). Germline V CDR1 and CDR2: MDHEN, SYDVKM. This CDR3 contains 13 residues. V gave up 5 bases and J gave up 7 bases, with 14 bases separating them. The CDR3: CASSQDSALEAFF. In nucleotides, the CDR3 is TGTGCCAGCAGTCAAGACAGTGCCCTTGAAGCTTTCTTT.

The gene calls are TRBV5-6 and TRBJ1-2; no clear D gene. Trimming cost V 3 bases and J 3 bases, with 15 bases left between them. The CDR3 runs 15 residues. CDR1 is SGHDT, CDR2 YYEEEE, per germline. CDR3 residues: CASSSVTVQHYGYTF. The CDR3 bases are TGTGCCAGCAGCTCAGTTACGGTACAGCACTATGGCTACACCTTC. Full variable domain (rest looked up from reference TRBV5-6 and TRBJ1-2): DAGVTQSPTHLIKTRGQQVTLRCSPKSGHDTVSWYQQALGQGPQFIFQYYEEEERQRGNFPDRFSGHQFPNYSSELNVNALLLGDSALYLCASSSVTVQHYGYTFGSGTRLTVV.

In nucleotides, the CDR3 is TGTGCCAGCAGCTGGACAGGGGGCGAGCAGTACTTC. Translation: CASSWTGGEQYF. V usage is TRBV7-9 and J usage is TRBJ2-7, with 10 bases matching TRBD1. CDR1 SEHNR and CDR2 FQNEAQ come from the germline V gene (reference sequence). The trim removed 4 bases at V and 6 bases at J, leaving 0 bases unmatched. This CDR3 is built from 12 residues.

At least ten counts were recorded for this clonotype. This chain connects TRBV6-2 or TRBV6-3 to TRBJ2-7; 7 nucleotides agree with TRBD2. The V segment lost 8 bases and the J segment 2 bases; nucleotides outside the gene matches: 9. In germline, CDR1 is MNHEY, CDR2 SVGEGT. There are 14 residues in the CDR3. CDR3 bases: TGTGCCAGCCTACGCGGGGGTAGTGCCTACGAGCAGTACTTC. This encodes CASLRGGSAYEQYF.

The V gene is TRBV10-3, the J gene TRBJ2-1; 9 bases agree with TRBD1. The CDR3 consists of 14 residues. V lost 6 bases and J lost 8; bases outside the gene matches: 8. CDR1 is ENHRY, CDR2 SYGVKD, per germline. The CDR3 DNA reads TGTGCCATCAGACCGGGACAGGGCATGGATGAGCAGTTCTTC. Translated: CAIRPGQGMDEQFF.

In the case of this clonotype: The CDR3 end shows no conserved phenylalanine or tryptophan, and so a read error is likely. The chain uses TRBV2 and TRBJ2-5, with D possibly called TRBD1 or TRBD2 (5 bases each). Germline V gives CDR1 SNHLY, CDR2 FYNNEI. The CDR3 extends over 14 amino acids. The V and J ends lost 1 base and 7 bases respectively, with 13 bases between them. CDR3 loop: CASSEVSPGGTQYL. The DNA for the CDR3 is TGTGCCAGCAGTGAAGTTTCCCCTGGGGGGACCCAGTACCTC.

J is TRBJ2-1 and V is TRBV15; D gene ambiguous. This CDR3 is built from 13 residues. Deletions cut 0 bases from V and 7 bases from J, with 7 bases between. Germline V lookup: CDR1 LNHNV, CDR2 YYDKDF (reference sequence). CDR3 region: CATSRESRNEQFF. Here the CDR3 DNA reads TGTGCCACCAGCAGAGAGTCAAGGAATGAGCAGTTCTTC.

This clonotype has a count of ten or more. This chain links TRBV4-1 with TRBJ2-7; D remains ambiguous. CDR3 length equals 15 residues. The V gene lost 4 bases and the J gene lost 1 base, with 14 bases spanning the gap. Germline CDR1 and CDR2: MGHRA and YSYEKL. The CDR3 is CASSLSTLGSYEQYF. The DNA of the CDR3 is TGCGCCAGCAGCCTTAGCACGTTGGGTTCCTACGAGCAGTACTTC.

This clonotype was counted at least ten times. V gene TRBV5-1 combines with J gene TRBJ2-2; the match to TRBD2 covers 8 bases. Germline CDR1 SGHRS, CDR2 YFSETQ. This CDR3 region has 15 residues. After removal of 2 bases from V and 1 base from J, the junction contained 1 base not matched to a gene. This CDR3 reads CASSFSGMNTGELFF. In DNA, the CDR3 is TGCGCCAGCAGCTTTAGCGGGATGAACACCGGGGAGCTGTTTTTT.